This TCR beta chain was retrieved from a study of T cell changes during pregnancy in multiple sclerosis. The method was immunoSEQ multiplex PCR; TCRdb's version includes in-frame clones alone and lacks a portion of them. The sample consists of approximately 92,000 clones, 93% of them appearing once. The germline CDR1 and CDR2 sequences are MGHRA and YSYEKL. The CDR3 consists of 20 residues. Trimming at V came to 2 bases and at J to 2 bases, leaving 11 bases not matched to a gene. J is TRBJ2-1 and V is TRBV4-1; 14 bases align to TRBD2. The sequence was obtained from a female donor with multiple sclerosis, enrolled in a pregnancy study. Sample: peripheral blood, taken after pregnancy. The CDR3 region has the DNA TGCGCCAGCAGCCAAAGGTACACCTCGACTAGCGGGAGGGCCTACAATGAGCAGTTCTTC. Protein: CASSQRYTSTSGRAYNEQFF.